This T cell receptor beta chain was documented in a study of blood T cell repertoires in COVID-19. V lost 5 bases, J lost 5 bases, and 7 bases stayed unmatched. Germline CDR1 reads MNHEY; CDR2 reads SMNVEV (reference sequence). The CDR3 spans 15 residues. The protocol was immunoSEQ multiplex PCR, while the TCRdb copy is restricted to in-frame clones and leaves out a portion. The profile shows 91,000 or so clones, approximately 90% of them singletons. This chain joins TRBV27 and TRBJ2-1; TRBD2 agrees at 9 bases. This receptor was identified in a human donor in a cohort sampled during active COVID-19. The specimen was peripheral blood. The DNA of the CDR3 is TGTGCCAGCAGTCCCGGGGTAGCGGGAGACAATGAGCAGTTCTTC. It yields the protein CASSPGVAGDNEQFF.